This TCR beta chain was sequenced for a study of blood T cell repertoires in COVID-19. Authors' processing steps: Amplifying reference gene primers gave estimates of nucleated cell counts. Method: immunoSEQ multiplex PCR; TCRdb's copy keeps in-frame clones and lacks some. V, J and clone size are taken as reported in that table, and D and trimming were inferred from the DNA itself. Of more than 70,000 clones in the sample, around 88% were seen once. The TCR comes from a man aged 55-75 years with acute or convalescent COVID-19. What was sequenced was peripheral blood.

CDR3 DNA: TGTGCCAGCAGCTTAGCGTTTGACAGGGGAAGTGGCTACACCTTC. It yields the protein CASSLAFDRGSGYTF. The J gene is TRBJ1-2, the V gene TRBV7-9; 8 bases are a match to TRBD1. V lost 0 bases and J lost 7; bases outside the gene matches: 7. This CDR3 is built from 15 residues. The V gene's germline CDR1 is SEHNR and CDR2 FQNEAQ (reference sequence). Filled out from reference TRBV7-9 and TRBJ1-2, the complete variable domain reads DTGVSQNPRHKITKRGQNVTFRCDPISEHNRLYWYRQTLGQGPEFLTYFQNEAQLEKSRLLSDRFSAERPKGSFSTLEIQRTEQGDSAMYLCASSLAFDRGSGYTFGSGTRLTVV.